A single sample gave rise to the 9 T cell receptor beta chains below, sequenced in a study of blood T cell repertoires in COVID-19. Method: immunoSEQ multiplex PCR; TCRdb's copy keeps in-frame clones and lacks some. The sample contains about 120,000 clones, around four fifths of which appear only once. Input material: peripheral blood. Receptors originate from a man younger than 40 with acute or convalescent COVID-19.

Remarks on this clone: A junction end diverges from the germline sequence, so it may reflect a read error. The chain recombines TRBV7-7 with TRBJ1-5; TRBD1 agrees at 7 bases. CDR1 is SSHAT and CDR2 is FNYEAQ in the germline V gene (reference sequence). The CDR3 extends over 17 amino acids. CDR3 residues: CASSYAGTATSNQPQHF. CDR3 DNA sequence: TGTGCTAGCAGCTATGCCGGGACAGCCACTAGCAATCAGCCCCAGCATTTT.

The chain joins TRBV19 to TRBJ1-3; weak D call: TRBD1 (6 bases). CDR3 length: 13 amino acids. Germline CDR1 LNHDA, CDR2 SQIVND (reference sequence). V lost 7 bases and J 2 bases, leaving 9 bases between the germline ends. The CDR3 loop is CASNYRAGNTIYF. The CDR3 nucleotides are TGTGCCAGTAACTACAGGGCTGGAAACACCATATATTTT. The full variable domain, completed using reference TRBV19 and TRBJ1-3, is DGGITQSPKYLFRKEGQNVTLSCEQNLNHDAMYWYRQDPGQGLRLIYYSQIVNDFQKGDIAEGYSVSREKKESFPLTVTSAQKNPTAFYLCASNYRAGNTIYFGEGSWLTVV.

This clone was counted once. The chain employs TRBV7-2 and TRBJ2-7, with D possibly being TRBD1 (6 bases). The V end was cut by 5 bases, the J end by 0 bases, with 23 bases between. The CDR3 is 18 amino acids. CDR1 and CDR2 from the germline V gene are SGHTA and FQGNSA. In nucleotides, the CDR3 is TGTGCCAGCAGCCCCCTTTACGCTACCCTGGACAGCTCCTACGAGCAGTACTTC. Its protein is CASSPLYATLDSSYEQYF.

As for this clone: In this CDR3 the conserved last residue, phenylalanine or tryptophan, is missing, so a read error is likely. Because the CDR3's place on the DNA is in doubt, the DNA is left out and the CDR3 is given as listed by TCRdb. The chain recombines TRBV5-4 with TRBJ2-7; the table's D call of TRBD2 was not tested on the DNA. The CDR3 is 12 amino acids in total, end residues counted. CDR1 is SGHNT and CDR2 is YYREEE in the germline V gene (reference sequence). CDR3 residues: CASRAEKLRHSN.

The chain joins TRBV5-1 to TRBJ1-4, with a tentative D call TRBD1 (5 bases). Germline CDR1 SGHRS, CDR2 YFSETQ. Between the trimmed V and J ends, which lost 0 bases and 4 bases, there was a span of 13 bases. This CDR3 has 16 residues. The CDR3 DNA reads TGCGCCAGCAGCTTGGATGCAGCCGGGGGTAATGAAAAACTGTTTTTT. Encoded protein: CASSLDAAGGNEKLFF.

In DNA form, the CDR3 reads TGTGCCAGCAGTTCTCTAGCGGGGGACACAGATACGCAGTATTTT. The encoded protein is CASSSLAGDTDTQYF. This chain links TRBV6-2 or TRBV6-3 with TRBJ2-3; 10 nucleotides align to TRBD2. CDR1 and CDR2 (germline): MNHEY, SVGEGT. J gave up 2 bases and V 4 bases, and 3 bases lay outside the gene matches. The CDR3 length is 15 residues.

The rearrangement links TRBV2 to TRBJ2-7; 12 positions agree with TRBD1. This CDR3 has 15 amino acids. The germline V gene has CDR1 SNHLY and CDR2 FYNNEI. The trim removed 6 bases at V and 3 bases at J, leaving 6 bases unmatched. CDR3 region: CASSAGTGGFYEQYV. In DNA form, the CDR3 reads TGTGCCAGCAGCGCCGGGACAGGGGGCTTCTACGAGCAGTACGTC.

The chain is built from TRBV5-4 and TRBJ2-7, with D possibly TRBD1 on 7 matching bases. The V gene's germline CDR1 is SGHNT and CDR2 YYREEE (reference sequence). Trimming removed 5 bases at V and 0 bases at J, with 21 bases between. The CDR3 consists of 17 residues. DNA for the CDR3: TGTGCCAGCAGTCCCCCTGGGGGGACAGCAAACTCCTACGAGCAGTACTTC. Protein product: CASSPPGGTANSYEQYF. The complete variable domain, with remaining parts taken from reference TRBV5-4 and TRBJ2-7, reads ETGVTQSPTHLIKTRGQQVTLRCSSQSGHNTVSWYQQALGQGPQFIFQYYREEENGRGNFPPRFSGLQFPNYSSELNVNALELDDSALYLCASSPPGGTANSYEQYFGPGTRLTVT.

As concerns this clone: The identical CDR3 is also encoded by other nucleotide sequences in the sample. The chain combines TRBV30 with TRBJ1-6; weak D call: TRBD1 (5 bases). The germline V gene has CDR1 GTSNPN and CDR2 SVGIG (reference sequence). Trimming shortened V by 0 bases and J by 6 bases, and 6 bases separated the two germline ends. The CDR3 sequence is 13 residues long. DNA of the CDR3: TGTGCCTGGAGTGTGCAGGGTAATTCACCCCTCCACTTT. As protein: CAWSVQGNSPLHF.